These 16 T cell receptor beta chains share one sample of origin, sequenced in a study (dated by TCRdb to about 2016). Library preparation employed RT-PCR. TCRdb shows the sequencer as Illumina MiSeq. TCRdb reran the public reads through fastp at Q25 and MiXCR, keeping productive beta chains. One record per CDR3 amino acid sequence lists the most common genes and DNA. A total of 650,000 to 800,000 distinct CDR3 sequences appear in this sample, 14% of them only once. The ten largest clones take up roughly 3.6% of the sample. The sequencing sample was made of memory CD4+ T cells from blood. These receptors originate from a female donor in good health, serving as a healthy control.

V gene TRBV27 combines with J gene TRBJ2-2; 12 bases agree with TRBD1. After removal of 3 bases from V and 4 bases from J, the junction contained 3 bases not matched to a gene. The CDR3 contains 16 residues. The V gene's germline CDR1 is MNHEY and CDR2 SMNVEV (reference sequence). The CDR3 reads CASSFRDRGPTGELFF. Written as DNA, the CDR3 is TGTGCCAGCAGTTTCCGGGACAGGGGGCCCACCGGGGAGCTGTTTTTT.

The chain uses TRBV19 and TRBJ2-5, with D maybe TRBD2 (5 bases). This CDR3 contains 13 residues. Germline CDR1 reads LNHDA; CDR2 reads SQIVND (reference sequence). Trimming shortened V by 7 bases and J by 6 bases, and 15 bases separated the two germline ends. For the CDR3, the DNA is TGTGCCAGTACCGAGGAGTCCGGGAAGACCCAGTACTTC. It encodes CASTEESGKTQYF.

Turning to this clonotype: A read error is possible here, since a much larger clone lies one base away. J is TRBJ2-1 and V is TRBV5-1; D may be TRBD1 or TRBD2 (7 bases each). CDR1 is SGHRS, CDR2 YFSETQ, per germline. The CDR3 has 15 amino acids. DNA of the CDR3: TGCGCCAGCAGCTTGGGATATGGCGGGAGTATGACAGGGTCCTTC. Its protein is CASSLGYGGSMTGSF.

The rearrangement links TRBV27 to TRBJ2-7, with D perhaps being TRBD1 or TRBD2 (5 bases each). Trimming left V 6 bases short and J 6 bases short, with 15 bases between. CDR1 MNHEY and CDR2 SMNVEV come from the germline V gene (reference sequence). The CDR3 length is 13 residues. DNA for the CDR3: TGTGCCAGCAGACCGGGACGGTGGGGCGAGCAGTACTTC. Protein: CASRPGRWGEQYF.

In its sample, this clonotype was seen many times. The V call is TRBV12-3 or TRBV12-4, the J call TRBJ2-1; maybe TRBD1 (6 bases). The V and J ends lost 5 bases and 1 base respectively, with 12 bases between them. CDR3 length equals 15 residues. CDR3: CASSRQVTSYNEQFF. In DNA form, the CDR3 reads TGTGCCAGCAGTAGACAGGTTACGTCCTACAATGAGCAGTTCTTC.

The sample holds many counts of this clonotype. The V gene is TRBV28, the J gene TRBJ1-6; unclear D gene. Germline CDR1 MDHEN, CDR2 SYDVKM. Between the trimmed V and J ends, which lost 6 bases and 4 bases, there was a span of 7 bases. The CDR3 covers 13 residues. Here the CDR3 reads CASRSAYNSPLHF. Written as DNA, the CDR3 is TGTGCCAGCAGGAGTGCATATAATTCACCCCTCCACTTT.

The CDR3 bases are TGTGCCAGCAGTCGAAACCTTGGGGGGGCAGCTTTCTTT. Its protein is CASSRNLGGAAFF. The rearrangement uses TRBV28 and TRBJ1-1; tentatively, D is TRBD1 (6 bases). With 5 bases removed from V and 10 bases from J, the gap between germline ends came to 17 bases. The CDR3 loop spans 13 amino acids. Germline CDR1 is MDHEN and CDR2 is SYDVKM. Complete variable domain (other parts from reference TRBV28 and TRBJ1-1): DVKVTQSSRYLVKRTGEKVFLECVQDMDHENMFWYRQDPGLGLRLIYFSYDVKMKEKGDIPEGYSVSREKKERFSLILESASTNQTSMYLCASSRNLGGAAFFGQGTRLTVV.

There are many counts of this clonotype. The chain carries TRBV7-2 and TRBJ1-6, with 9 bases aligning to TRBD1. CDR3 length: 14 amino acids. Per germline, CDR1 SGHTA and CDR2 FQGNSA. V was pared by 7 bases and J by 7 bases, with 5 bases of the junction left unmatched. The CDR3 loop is CASTPDRGNSPLHF. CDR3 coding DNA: TGTGCCAGCACCCCGGACAGGGGAAATTCACCCCTCCACTTT.

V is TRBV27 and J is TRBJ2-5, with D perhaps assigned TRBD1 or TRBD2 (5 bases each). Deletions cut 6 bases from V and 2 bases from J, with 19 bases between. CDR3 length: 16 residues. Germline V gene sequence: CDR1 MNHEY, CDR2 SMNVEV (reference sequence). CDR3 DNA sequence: TGTGCCAGCAGAGACAGCAACACCGGGGAGCAAGAGACCCAGTACTTC. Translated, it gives CASRDSNTGEQETQYF.

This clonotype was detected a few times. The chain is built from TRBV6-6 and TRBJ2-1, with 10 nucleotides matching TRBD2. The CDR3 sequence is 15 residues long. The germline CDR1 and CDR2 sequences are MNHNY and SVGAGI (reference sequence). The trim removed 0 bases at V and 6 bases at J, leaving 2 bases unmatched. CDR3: CASSYSPSGSNEQFF. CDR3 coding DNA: TGTGCCAGCAGTTACTCTCCTAGCGGGAGCAATGAGCAGTTCTTC.

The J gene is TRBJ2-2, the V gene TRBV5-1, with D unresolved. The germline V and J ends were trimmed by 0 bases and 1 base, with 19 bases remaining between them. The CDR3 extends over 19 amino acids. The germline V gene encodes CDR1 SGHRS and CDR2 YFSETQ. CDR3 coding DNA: TGCGCCAGCAGCTTGGTTATTCGGACGGAAAACTTGAACACCGGGGAGCTGTTTTTT. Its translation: CASSLVIRTENLNTGELFF.

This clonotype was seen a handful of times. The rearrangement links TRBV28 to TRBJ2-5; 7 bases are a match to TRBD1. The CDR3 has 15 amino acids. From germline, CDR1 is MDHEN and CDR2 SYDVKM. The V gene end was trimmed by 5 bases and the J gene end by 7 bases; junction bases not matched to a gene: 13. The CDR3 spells CASSPGTVGLGTQYF. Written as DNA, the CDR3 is TGTGCCAGCAGTCCGGGGACAGTAGGCCTGGGGACCCAGTACTTC. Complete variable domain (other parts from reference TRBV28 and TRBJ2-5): DVKVTQSSRYLVKRTGEKVFLECVQDMDHENMFWYRQDPGLGLRLIYFSYDVKMKEKGDIPEGYSVSREKKERFSLILESASTNQTSMYLCASSPGTVGLGTQYFGPGTRLLVL.

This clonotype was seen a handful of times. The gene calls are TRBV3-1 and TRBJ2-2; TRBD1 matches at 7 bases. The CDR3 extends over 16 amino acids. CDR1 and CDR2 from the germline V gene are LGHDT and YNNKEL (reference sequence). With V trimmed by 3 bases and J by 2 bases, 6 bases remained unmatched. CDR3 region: CASSHRQGHNTGELFF. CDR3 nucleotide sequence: TGTGCCAGCAGCCATCGACAGGGCCATAACACCGGGGAGCTGTTTTTT.

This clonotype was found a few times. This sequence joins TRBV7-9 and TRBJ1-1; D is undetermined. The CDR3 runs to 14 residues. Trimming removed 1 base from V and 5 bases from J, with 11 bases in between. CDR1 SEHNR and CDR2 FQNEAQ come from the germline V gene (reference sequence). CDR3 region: CASSLVGQVTEAFF. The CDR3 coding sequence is TGTGCCAGCAGCTTAGTTGGTCAGGTAACTGAAGCTTTCTTT.

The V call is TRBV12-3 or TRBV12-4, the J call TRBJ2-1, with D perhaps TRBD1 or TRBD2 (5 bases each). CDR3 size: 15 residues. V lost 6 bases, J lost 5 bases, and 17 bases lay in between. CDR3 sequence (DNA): TGTGCCAGCAGCAGACTCCCAGGGACGCACAATGAGCAGTTCTTC. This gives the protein CASSRLPGTHNEQFF.

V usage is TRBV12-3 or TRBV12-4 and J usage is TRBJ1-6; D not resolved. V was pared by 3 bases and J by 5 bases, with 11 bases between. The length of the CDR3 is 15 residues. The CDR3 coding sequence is TGTGCCAGCAGTTTGGTGGGTTACAATAATTCACCCCTCCACTTT. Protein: CASSLVGYNNSPLHF.